This is a list of T cell receptor beta chains from one sample in a study of OX40 agonist ivuxolimab in advanced cancers. TCRdb's table, derived via immunoSEQ multiplex PCR, lists solely in-frame clones and lacks some. The sample includes about 65,000 clones, roughly 91% seen only once; the top ten take 0.38%. Sequencing was performed on CD4+ or CD8+ T cells sorted from blood, taken in a trial of the OX40 agonist ivuxolimab. Receptors originate from an adult with an advanced solid tumor such as melanoma, head and neck, liver or kidney cancer. Each CDR3 is given with its conserved first and last residue. The D gene is left open where the match is weak. The listing skips clone size in some rows; elsewhere it reads once, few, many or a size class.

V gene: TRBV6-1
D gene: -
clone size: -
J gene: TRBJ2-7
CDR3 protein: CATSIGGYEQYF
CDR3 DNA: TGTGCCACCTCTATAGGGGGCTACGAGCAGTACTTC

V gene: TRBV5-4
D gene: -
clone size: once
J gene: TRBJ2-5
CDR3 protein: CASSLPSRHLQETQYF
CDR3 DNA: TGTGCCAGCAGCCTTCCTTCTCGACATCTCCAAGAGACCCAGTACTTC

V gene: TRBV6-5
D gene: -
clone size: -
J gene: TRBJ1-3
CDR3 protein: CASSSGPEGNTIYF
CDR3 DNA: TGTGCCAGCAGTTCCGGACCAGAGGGAAACACCATATATTTT

V gene: TRBV7-2
D gene: -
clone size: -
J gene: TRBJ1-6
CDR3 protein: CASSLEGPSSYNSPLHF
CDR3 DNA: TGTGCCAGCAGCTTAGAAGGGCCGAGCTCCTATAATTCACCCCTCCACTTT

V gene: TRBV18
D gene: TRBD1
clone size: -
J gene: TRBJ2-1
CDR3 protein: CASSPPVGTGGLNNEQFF
CDR3 DNA: TGTGCCAGCTCACCACCGGTCGGGACAGGGGGTTTGAACAATGAGCAGTTCTTC

V gene: TRBV6-1
D gene: TRBD1
clone size: -
J gene: TRBJ1-2
CDR3 protein: CASSVGQASTGYTF
CDR3 DNA: TGTGCCAGCAGTGTGGGACAGGCAAGTACTGGCTACACCTTC

V gene: TRBV6-6
D gene: -
clone size: -
J gene: TRBJ1-2
CDR3 protein: CASSSTMGYGYTF
CDR3 DNA: TGTGCCAGCAGTTCCACGATGGGCTATGGCTACACCTTC

V gene: TRBV7-7
D gene: -
clone size: once
J gene: TRBJ2-5
CDR3 protein: CASSLRMGETQYF
CDR3 DNA: TGTGCCAGCAGCCTAAGGATGGGTGAGACCCAGTACTTC

V gene: TRBV6-5
D gene: -
clone size: -
J gene: TRBJ1-6
CDR3 protein: CASARNGAYNSPLHF
CDR3 DNA: TGTGCCAGCGCCCGAAATGGGGCCTATAATTCACCCCTCCACTTT

V gene: TRBV18
D gene: TRBD1
clone size: -
J gene: TRBJ2-7
CDR3 protein: CASSPGTGGVEQYF
CDR3 DNA: TGTGCCAGCTCACCAGGGACAGGGGGCGTCGAGCAGTACTTC

V gene: TRBV7-2
D gene: -
clone size: -
J gene: TRBJ2-5
CDR3 protein: CASTPTEETQYF
CDR3 DNA: TGTGCCAGCACTCCTACCGAAGAGACCCAGTACTTC

V gene: TRBV27
D gene: TRBD1
clone size: -
J gene: TRBJ1-2
CDR3 protein: CASKTGGATFGYTF
CDR3 DNA: TGTGCCAGCAAAACAGGGGGCGCAACCTTCGGCTACACCTTC

V gene: TRBV5-1
D gene: -
clone size: -
J gene: TRBJ2-7
CDR3 protein: CASSNDGGHEQYF
CDR3 DNA: TGCGCCAGCAGCAATGACGGCGGCCACGAGCAGTACTTC

V gene: TRBV25-1
D gene: TRBD1
clone size: -
J gene: TRBJ1-1
CDR3 protein: CASSAQGTANTEAFF
CDR3 DNA: TGTGCCAGCAGTGCACAAGGGACAGCGAACACTGAAGCTTTCTTT

V gene: TRBV29-1
D gene: -
clone size: -
J gene: TRBJ2-1
CDR3 protein: CSVPLRGVNEQFF
CDR3 DNA: TGCAGCGTACCCTTGAGGGGTGTCAATGAGCAGTTCTTC

V gene: TRBV5-4
D gene: TRBD2
clone size: -
J gene: TRBJ2-2
CDR3 protein: CASREAGGRDTGELFF
CDR3 DNA: TGTGCCAGCAGGGAAGCGGGGGGCCGGGACACCGGGGAGCTGTTTTTT